This T cell receptor (beta chain) was obtained from a study of HIV-infected patients and healthy controls (dated by TCRdb to the mid-2010s). Describing the broader study: Although they stayed below normal ranges, CD4 counts in about 90% of the 16 patients rose modestly but significantly after three months of therapy. No consistent shift in CD8 counts was seen during early therapy, whereas a slight rise was seen in the CD4:CD8 ratio. Viral load fell below detection in about 65% of the 16 patients by the second bleed and in all patients following a further year of therapy. Patients exhibited no overall T-cell lymphocytopenia, and total CDR3 counts per chain were not significantly different from those of controls. Whether deep TCR repertoire sequencing of small blood samples from HIV patients could capture immune perturbation and reconstitution was tested in the study. On the study overall, not on this receptor specifically: By Jaccard index and by the count of highly shared sequences, healthy controls shared more CDR3s between individuals than HIV+ patients did. A major limit on how widely the findings apply, in the view of the authors, was that only sixteen HIV-infected individuals were processed. Significantly higher mean Gini indices were seen in HIV-infected repertoires than in controls, possibly reflecting oligoclonality. Compared with controls, HIV-infected patients showed significantly different mean usage of eight alpha and eight beta V genes. The dynamics of distinct T-cell subpopulations could not be separated, and sequencing depth was restricted, because whole blood was used. Alpha-chain CDR3s from MAIT cells appeared at high frequency in healthy controls but were severely depleted in HIV+ repertoires. Unequal numbers of distinct sequences between patients and controls complicated comparisons, and size-matching overweighted rare events from HIV-infected data. Only 2 to 4 months of therapy was reflected in the treated samples, a period arguably too short to observe immune reconstitution given low adult thymic output. The study cohorts differed slightly in age and sex profile, but those differences did not account for the observed differences in diversity. During therapy, a significant decrease in frequency was seen for HIV-associated CDR3s, whereas no significant change was found for CMV-associated CDR3s, although most of them became more frequent. In HIV-infected patients, the apparent post-therapy recovery of the Gini index was not replicated in size-matched repertoire data. Healthy control repertoires showed roughly threefold more distinct CDR3s and higher Shannon diversity than untreated HIV+ repertoires. Alpha-beta chain pairing was not determined in the samples. The study did not determine donor HLA types.

Using SuperScript III with primers targeting the alpha and beta constant regions, about 520 ng of RNA was reverse transcribed. Alpha and beta chain libraries were generated separately via chain-specific third strand synthesis with multiplexing indices. To avoid primer bias, the protocol used one single primer pair to amplify every rearrangement within a chain, and the protocol also attached molecular barcodes to each cDNA molecule. Purified cDNA was joined by T4 RNA Ligase 1 to a 5' RACE adapter carrying a random hexamer and the SP2 sequencing primer site. Second strand synthesis was primed from the SP2 site with Phusion polymerase, using slow temperature ramps to favor optimal annealing. The 12-nucleotide barcode on each molecule comprised two random hexamer sequences, both introduced before amplification and concatenated. A brief initial PCR introduced P5 and P7 adapter elements together with a second index, and an approximately 25-cycle amplification PCR using P5s and P7 primers was subsequently performed. A total of approximately 26 PCR cycles were applied to the libraries, which were quantified on a Qubit, sized on a Bioanalyzer, and diluted to approximately 3.6 nM. The normalized libraries were sequenced on an Illumina MiSeq using 2 x 250 paired-end kits. MinElute columns were the means by which the reverse transcription reactions were cleaned up, and the reactions were eluted into approximately 10 ul Tris-Cl. Adapter ligations were incubated for 23 hours at 16 degrees C and subsequently purified with AMPure XP beads at a 1:1 ratio. Turning to the authors' computational methods: A modified Decombinator that output V, J, insert and barcode information was used to process the demultiplexed FASTQ files. Sequences sharing a barcode but differing from the dominant sequence were discarded as errors, and barcodes clustered at Levenshtein distance 3 were counted to estimate original cDNA molecules. For downstream analyses, the R packages ineq, vegan, igraph and RCytoscape were used, along with IMGT nomenclature and CDR3 definitions. The authors computed V gene usage over distinct sequences and counted each TCR a single time to avoid skew from clonal expansion. Within a donor, similarity networks joined unique CDR3 amino acid sequences in every case where two of them were separated by a single Levenshtein edit. In the repertoires, a search was made for a compiled set of published HIV-specific CDR3s (roughly 92 alpha, 702 beta) and CMV-specific CDR3s (under 14 alpha, about 250 beta). Lower sequence numbers were not the cause of the decreased diversity in patients, as random subsampling to size-matched repertoires showed. Using fastp at Q25 and MiXCR, TCRdb reprocessed the public reads and kept productive beta chains. Each CDR3 protein appears once, grouped with its most common genes and DNA. The V and J calls and clone size come from TCRdb's table, not from the authors' own analysis. In all, the sample holds roughly 14,000 distinct CDR3 sequences, and approximately 12% of those were seen once. The ten top clones hold 35% to 45% of the sample.

The germline V gene supplies CDR1 SQVTM and CDR2 ANQGSEA. The V end loses 7 bases and the J end loses 5 bases, and a stretch of 11 bases separates them. From its cysteine to its phenylalanine, the CDR3 spans 12 amino acids. Of the read, only the CDR3 DNA is kept; its 36 bases are in frame from base 1. The study collected follow-up blood from HIV-infected patients roughly three months, about 14 weeks, after antiretroviral therapy began. Whole blood was used without cell fractionation, so all unsorted peripheral T cells were reflected in the repertoire. For RNA extraction, an approximately 2.3 ml sample of peripheral blood was drawn into Tempus tubes. Enrollment excluded patients who had febrile or AIDS-related illness, tumors, hepatitis B or C coinfection, immunomodulatory therapy, recent vaccination or treatment interruptions. Residual genomic DNA was removed with the TURBO-DNase kit and globin mRNA was depleted with GLOBINclear.

This clonotype was counted many times. Its binding antigen is unknown. Base qualities are not provided; no much larger clone lies one nucleotide away. The chain couples TRBV29-1 to TRBJ2-2, and possibly TRBD1, on 6 matching bases. The receptor was isolated from an adult with HIV infection. The donor label of this sample is uncertain. The material sequenced was blood, taken during antiretroviral therapy. CDR3 loop: CSGVGGTGELFF. The DNA sequence is as follows: TGCAGCGGTGTAGGGGGTACCGGGGAGCTGTTTTTT.